This T cell receptor (beta chain) was recovered during a study of cytomegalovirus exposure and HLA in healthy donors (TCRdb year 2017). In the study overall: An earlier analysis of approximately 550 of the donors reported roughly 300 Gb of sequence data and 120 million or so unique TCR beta sequences from some 180 million T cells. An earlier analysis of fewer than 700 of the donors applied high-throughput TCR beta sequencing to assess whether each TCR beta V gene segment acted as functional or pseudogenic. Roughly 5 DR-DQ haplotypes were handled as single units for association and clustering, since linkage in the cohort was strong. A later genetic analysis took genome-wide SNP genotypes for about three fifths of the roughly 670 donors and used that subset as a discovery cohort. Both class I and class II loci were covered by HLA typing, at four-digit resolution. The number of typed donors differed by locus: about 620-640 for A, B, C, DRB1 and DQB1; 500 to 550 for DQA1; some 610 for DPA1; and approximately 450 for DPB1. A later analysis re-analyzed previously published TCR beta repertoires from 666 donors and added high-resolution HLA genotyping to study TCR occurrence patterns. Alongside the repertoire data, information on donor age, sex, ethnicity and CMV serostatus was compiled. An early release that covered 500 to 800 HLA-typed donors contained approximately 300 gigabases of sequencing data and tens of millions of unique TCR sequences. All discovery cohort repertoires had been generated using a single sequencing platform. The study profiled the T cell repertoires of 500 to 800 subjects by immunosequencing and related them to cytomegalovirus serostatus. To predict cytomegalovirus infection status, the study brought together high-throughput TCR immunosequencing, statistical association of individual TCRs with disease status, and machine learning. Along with the approximately 700-subject first cohort, a separate validation cohort of about 110 different subjects was used. Among the roughly 400 genotyped donors, approximately 81% belonged to the genetic ancestry cluster associated with self-reported Caucasian donors. On average, roughly 240,000 unique TCR beta nucleotide sequences were sequenced per donor among several hundred genotyped donors of the cohort, with roughly a sixth of those sequences being non-productive. Rather than using new phenotypic data, the later analysis identified candidate immune exposures from TCR beta sequences and from how often those sequences occurred across donors. The aim of the study was to test whether cataloging public T cell receptors could identify signatures of past pathogen exposure. What the research found in general, with its limitations: The classifier was reported to diagnose cytomegalovirus status with high specificity and sensitivity in both the original and validation cohorts. In a later analysis, 16,951 TCR beta sequences were associated with specific HLA alleles at a false discovery rate of 0.05. In this cohort, only TCR beta chains were sequenced, and detectable features were limited by the absence of alpha or paired-chain data. The earlier analysis of some 560 of the donors excluded roughly 16 rarely observed V segments, including chromosome 9 orphons, because counts were too low. In a later analysis, several top co-occurrence clusters were reported to appear linked to parvovirus B19, influenza, CMV and Epstein-Barr virus. According to the authors, the approach could potentially be generalized to other disease states and immunological phenotypes. For the cohort, immune exposure information was limited to CMV serostatus. Some IMGT-functional V segments, including TRBV6-2 and TRBV6-3, could not be distinguished by the 87-base-pair reads and were therefore excluded. In an earlier analysis of approximately 590 of the donors, most TCR beta V segments appeared in productive rearrangements about 90% or about 30% of the time, broadly matching IMGT annotations. A group of highly shared sequence variants was considered likely to be a technical artifact of the sequencing pipeline. Assigning TCR associations to individual alleles was difficult when HLA alleles, especially DR and DQ, strongly co-occurred. The presence/absence analyses assumed that sequencing depth was roughly uniform across donors, and that assumption may not be true. In the study, 150 to 200 TCR beta chains were listed as associated with cytomegalovirus. Compared with equally common non-associated chains, HLA-associated TCR beta chains in a later analysis were more clonally expanded and had lower generation probabilities. In a later genetic analysis, a missense DCLRE1C variant was associated with V-gene and J-gene trimming of TCR beta chains, and the association was replicated in an independent cohort. Linkage disequilibrium might explain the correlated functional status among segregating V segments, but an unknown experimental factor could not be excluded. Most TCR sequences were observed very rarely across donors, whereas some public TCRs were present in many individuals. In a later genetic analysis, fewer N-insertions in productive TCRs were reported among donors in an Asian-associated ancestry cluster than the roughly 710-donor mean. A further reported finding was that TCR beta sequences accurately predicted the HLA-A and HLA-B alleles for most subjects in the first cohort. In a later analysis, the rate of TCR association differed among HLA loci, with DRB1 alleles having the most associated TCRs and HLA-C alleles having the fewest. In vitro tests confirmed that a few of the cytomegalovirus-associated TCR beta chains recognize cytomegalovirus antigens. Most CMV-associated TCR beta chains appeared to be HLA-restricted in a later analysis, and the HLA associations seemed to be driven largely by CMV exposure. Because HLA typing was missing for some donors at each locus, association tests included only the typed subset.

This clone has only a few counts. Its binding antigen is unknown. It has no much larger one-base neighbor in the sample; base qualities were not kept. The cohort consisted of 666 healthy bone marrow donors. Cohort members were all nominally healthy when sampled, although unrecorded immune exposures were likely present. The donor tested CMV seropositive and was one of the 289 seropositive cohort members. Each donor provided a peripheral blood sample, and peripheral blood mononuclear cells were used for TCR beta sequencing. The Qiagen DNeasy Blood Extraction Kit was used to extract genomic DNA from the blood cell samples. The CDR3 numbers 17 residues from cysteine through phenylalanine. Only CDR3 DNA is held: 51 bases, read in frame from base 1. V was cut back by 1 base and J by 0 bases, leaving a gap of 16 bases between them. The germline V gene gives CDR1 as MNHNS and CDR2 as SASEGT. Libraries were made using the immunoSEQ multiplex PCR assay. A mixture of 60 forward primers for TCR Vbeta segments and 13 reverse primers for TCR Jbeta segments was used in the multiplex PCR. The CDR3 region of rearranged TCR beta genes was amplified from genomic DNA by a multiplex PCR assay. On the Illumina HiSeq System, the amplified TCR beta libraries were sequenced as 87-base-pair reads. Per the original workflow: In a later analysis, tens of millions of unique TCR beta chains were counted across the 650 to 700 repertoires, and some 10 million of these chains were shared by at least two donors. To remove PCR and sequencing errors, raw reads were error-corrected and collapsed into unique sequences using a nearest-neighbor algorithm that merged closely related sequences. V, D and J gene segments were assigned by aligning CDR3 sequences to IMGT reference sequences. Each retained sequence needed at least a six-nucleotide match to both a V gene segment and a J gene segment. A rearrangement counted as productive if the CDR3 had no stop codons and remained in frame with V and J, and every other rearrangement counted as non-productive. Following IMGT convention, CDR3 was defined as the stretch from the second conserved V-encoded cysteine up to the conserved J-encoded phenylalanine. The earlier analysis of some 540 of the donors excluded any sequence lacking an unambiguous match to a single V gene segment. In an earlier analysis of 450 to 700 of the donors, V segments were called functional above 56.7% productive rearrangements and were called segregating when the between-donor standard deviation exceeded 5%. A statistical classification framework was built for diagnosing cytomegalovirus status from the catalog of TCR beta chain sequences. A later analysis assigned V and J genes by comparing TCR nucleotide sequences with IMGT/GENE-DB human TR gene sequences. In a later analysis, CDR3 sequences and most-parsimonious VDJ recombination scenarios were assigned using the TCRdist pipeline. In a later analysis, every TCR beta chain was defined by the combination of its CDR3 amino acid sequence and its V-gene family, and reads without a unique V-gene family were dropped. A later analysis removed 600 or so highly shared, low-generation-probability nucleotide sequences to deal with suspected cross-contamination and a sequencing artifact. For each public chain, a later analysis derived a clonal expansion index from normalized ranks of inferred template counts within each repertoire. In a later analysis, generation probabilities were computed using a VDJ recombination model fitted to out-of-frame rearrangements, and the results were checked against IGoR. Hypergeometric tests were used in a later analysis to score TCR-TCR, TCR-HLA and TCR-CMV co-occurrence, with a repertoire-size bias correction applied to the TCR pairs. False discovery rates were estimated in a later analysis by permuting HLA or CMV assignments 20 times. In a later analysis, co-occurring TCRs were grouped with DBSCAN, and TCRdist sequence similarity was added when clustering was performed within HLA-allele-positive subsets. Repertoires with fewer than 30,000 or more than 120,000 public chains were left out of co-occurrence clustering, as were about 5 repertoires with anomalous nucleotide sharing. The immuneACCESS repertoire file appears here via TCRdb, limited to in-frame rearrangements. These files lack a portion of the clones; in checked studies, under half of the deficit traces to unresolved V genes, and the cause of the others is not known. The V and J calls and clone size come from that table; D and trimming were worked out from the DNA. The table for this sample lists about 120,000 clones; approximately 17% of them were counted only once. The top ten clones comprise less than 3.5% of the sample.

Sequenced: PBMCs. This clonotype was sampled from a female donor in good health and CMV-seropositive. This sequence uses TRBV6-1 and TRBJ2-7, with TRBD2 as a weak D call on 6 bases. Read as DNA, the sequence is TGTGCCAGCAGTGAAGTGGCTAGCGCGATCAGCTCCTACGAGCAGTACTTC. It codes for CASSEVASAISSYEQYF.